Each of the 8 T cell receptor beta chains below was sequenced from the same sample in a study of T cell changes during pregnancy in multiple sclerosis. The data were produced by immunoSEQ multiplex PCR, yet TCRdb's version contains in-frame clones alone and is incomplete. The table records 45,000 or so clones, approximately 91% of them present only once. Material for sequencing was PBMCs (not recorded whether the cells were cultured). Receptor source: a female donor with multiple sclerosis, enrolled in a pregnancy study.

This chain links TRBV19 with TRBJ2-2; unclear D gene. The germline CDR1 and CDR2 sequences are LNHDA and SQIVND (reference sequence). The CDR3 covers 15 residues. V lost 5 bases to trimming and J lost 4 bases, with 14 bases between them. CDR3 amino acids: CASSFGPGSTGELFF. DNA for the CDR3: TGTGCCAGTAGTTTCGGACCCGGCAGCACCGGGGAGCTGTTTTTT. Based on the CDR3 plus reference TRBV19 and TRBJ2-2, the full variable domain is DGGITQSPKYLFRKEGQNVTLSCEQNLNHDAMYWYRQDPGQGLRLIYYSQIVNDFQKGDIAEGYSVSREKKESFPLTVTSAQKNPTAFYLCASSFGPGSTGELFFGEGSRLTVL.

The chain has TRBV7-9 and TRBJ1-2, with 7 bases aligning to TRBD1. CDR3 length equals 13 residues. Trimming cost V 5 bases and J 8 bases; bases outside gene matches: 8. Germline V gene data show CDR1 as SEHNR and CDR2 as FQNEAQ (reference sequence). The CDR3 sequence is CASSRDSYMGYTF. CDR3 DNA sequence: TGTGCCAGCAGCCGGGACAGCTATATGGGCTACACCTTC.

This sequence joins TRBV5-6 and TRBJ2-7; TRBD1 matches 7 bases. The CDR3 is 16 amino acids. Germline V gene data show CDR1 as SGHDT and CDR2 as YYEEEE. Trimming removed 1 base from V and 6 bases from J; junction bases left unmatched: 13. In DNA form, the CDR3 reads TGTGCCAGCAGCTTGAATGGGCCGACAGGGCCTGGCGAGCAGTACTTC. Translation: CASSLNGPTGPGEQYF.

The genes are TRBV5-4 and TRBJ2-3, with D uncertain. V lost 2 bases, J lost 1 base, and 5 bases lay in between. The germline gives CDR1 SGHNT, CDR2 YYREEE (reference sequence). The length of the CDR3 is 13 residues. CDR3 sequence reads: CASSFEGTDTQYF. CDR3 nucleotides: TGTGCCAGCAGCTTTGAGGGCACAGATACGCAGTATTTT. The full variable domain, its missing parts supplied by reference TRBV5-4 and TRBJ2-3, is ETGVTQSPTHLIKTRGQQVTLRCSSQSGHNTVSWYQQALGQGPQFIFQYYREEENGRGNFPPRFSGLQFPNYSSELNVNALELDDSALYLCASSFEGTDTQYFGPGTRLTVL.

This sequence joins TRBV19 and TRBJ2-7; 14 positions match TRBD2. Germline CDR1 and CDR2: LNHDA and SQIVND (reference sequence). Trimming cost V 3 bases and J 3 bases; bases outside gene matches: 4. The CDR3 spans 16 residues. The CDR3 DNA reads TGTGCCAGTAGTATTTCCGGGACTAGCGGGAGCTACGAGCAGTACTTC. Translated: CASSISGTSGSYEQYF.

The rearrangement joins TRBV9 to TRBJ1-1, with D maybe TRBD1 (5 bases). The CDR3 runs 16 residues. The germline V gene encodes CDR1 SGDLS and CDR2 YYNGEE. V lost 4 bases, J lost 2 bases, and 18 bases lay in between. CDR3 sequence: CASSPRSGGVNTEAFF. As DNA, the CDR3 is TGTGCCAGCAGCCCCCGAAGCGGAGGGGTTAACACTGAAGCTTTCTTT.

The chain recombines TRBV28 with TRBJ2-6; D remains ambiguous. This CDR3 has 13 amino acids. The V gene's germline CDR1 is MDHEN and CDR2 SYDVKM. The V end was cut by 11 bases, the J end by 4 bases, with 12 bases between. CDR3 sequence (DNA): TGTGCCGCCCGGGCAGCCGGGGCCAACGTCCTGACTTTC. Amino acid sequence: CAARAAGANVLTF.

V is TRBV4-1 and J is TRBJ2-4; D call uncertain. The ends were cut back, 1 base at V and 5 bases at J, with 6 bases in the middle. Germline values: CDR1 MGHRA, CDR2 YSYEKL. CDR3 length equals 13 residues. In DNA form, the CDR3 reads TGCGCCAGCAGCCAAGTGCACGAAAACATTCAGTACTTC. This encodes CASSQVHENIQYF.